The 20 T cell receptor beta chains below all came from one sample that was sequenced in a study of somatic mutations in cytotoxic T cells in rheumatoid arthritis. Profiling relied on immunoSEQ multiplex PCR, and the TCRdb table lists in-frame clones only, not all of them. The table records approximately 13,000 clones, roughly 72% of them present only once. The sample taken for sequencing was CD8+ T cells sorted from blood. The receptors here all came from a man aged 70-80 years in good health.

This clone was recorded once. The genes are TRBV19 and TRBJ1-5; no clear D. This CDR3 has 15 amino acids. From germline, CDR1 is LNHDA and CDR2 SQIVND (reference sequence). Between the trimmed V and J ends, which lost 1 base and 4 bases, there was a span of 11 bases. The CDR3 spells CASSIGPGLNQPQHF. Written as DNA, the CDR3 is TGTGCCAGTAGTATAGGGCCAGGTCTTAATCAGCCCCAGCATTTT.

This sequence joins TRBV13 and TRBJ2-1; TRBD2 matches at 14 bases. From germline, CDR1 is PRHDT and CDR2 FYEKMQ (reference sequence). V shed 5 bases and J 4 bases; nucleotides not matched to a gene: 4. The CDR3 runs to 16 residues. The CDR3 protein is CASSARLAGGYNEQFF. CDR3 coding DNA: TGTGCCAGCAGCGCAAGACTAGCGGGAGGGTACAATGAGCAGTTCTTC.

The chain links TRBV28 to TRBJ2-5, with D uncertain. Per the germline V gene, CDR1 is MDHEN and CDR2 is SYDVKM. The CDR3 length is 13 residues. Trimming pared 3 bases from V and 3 bases from J, leaving 8 bases between. CDR3 nucleotides: TGTGCCAGCAGTTTTGAGGAAGAAGAGACCCAGTACTTC. Translation: CASSFEEEETQYF.

This chain connects TRBV2 to TRBJ1-1; D is unclear. The V gene's germline CDR1 is SNHLY and CDR2 FYNNEI. The V and J ends lost 6 bases and 11 bases respectively, with 13 bases between them. The length of the CDR3 is 11 residues. The CDR3 DNA reads TGTGCCAGCAGGGATCCTAAAGGGGCTTTCTTT. Translated: CASRDPKGAFF.

The DNA for the CDR3 is TGTGCCAGCAGCGCAACCGGGACTAGCTGGAATGAGCAGTTCTTC. Amino acid sequence: CASSATGTSWNEQFF. The chain combines TRBV9 with TRBJ2-1; TRBD2 matches 9 bases. The CDR3 is 15 residues long. After removal of 3 bases from V and 7 bases from J, the junction contained 8 bases not matched to a gene. Germline lookup yields CDR1 SGDLS and CDR2 YYNGEE.

The chain is built from TRBV6-1 and TRBJ1-1; 7 nucleotides match TRBD1. V gave up 4 bases and J gave up 3 bases; unmatched junction bases: 5. The CDR3 totals 14 residues. In germline, CDR1 is MNHNS, CDR2 SASEGT. CDR3 in amino acids: CASSGSGQYTEAFF. The CDR3 nucleotides read TGTGCCAGCAGTGGATCGGGACAGTACACTGAAGCTTTCTTT.

A few counts support this clone. The chain joins TRBV7-9 to TRBJ2-7; D call uncertain. Germline assignment: CDR1 SEHNR and CDR2 FQNEAQ (reference sequence). This CDR3 has 15 amino acids. The V end was cut by 1 base, the J end by 2 bases, with 12 bases between. CDR3 nucleotide sequence: TGTGCCAGCAGCTTAGGGGCCGGGTCCGCCTACGAGCAGTACTTC. It translates to CASSLGAGSAYEQYF.

CDR3 coding DNA: TGTGCCAGCAGTGAAGGACAGGGGGCTTCACCCCTCCACTTT. It specifies CASSEGQGASPLHF. The chain combines TRBV6-1 with TRBJ1-6; 10 bases align to TRBD1. This CDR3 contains 14 residues. Germline V gene data show CDR1 as MNHNS and CDR2 as SASEGT. The trim removed 1 base at V and 9 bases at J, leaving 0 bases unmatched.

The chain links TRBV19 to TRBJ2-1, with TRBD1 as a possible D gene (6 bases). The germline V and J ends were trimmed by 5 bases and 4 bases, with 12 bases remaining between them. The CDR3 length is 14 residues. Looked up from germline, CDR1 is LNHDA and CDR2 is SQIVND (reference sequence). This CDR3 is CASSHPGTYNEQFF. As DNA, the CDR3 is TGTGCCAGTAGTCATCCCGGGACATACAATGAGCAGTTCTTC.

On this clone itself: Within the sample, other DNA sequences also encode this same CDR3. V gene TRBV4-1 combines with J gene TRBJ2-5; D remains ambiguous. In germline, CDR1 is MGHRA, CDR2 YSYEKL. The CDR3 has 14 amino acids. Trimming took 4 bases from V and 2 from J, leaving 11 bases between them. The CDR3 sequence: CASSLTASQETQYF. In DNA, the CDR3 is TGCGCCAGCAGCCTTACGGCATCGCAAGAGACCCAGTACTTC.

The chain employs TRBV5-5 and TRBJ2-1; D is ambiguous. Germline CDR1 is SGHKS and CDR2 is YYEKEE (reference sequence). This CDR3 spans 12 amino acids. V lost 2 bases, J lost 0 bases, and 0 bases lay in between. The DNA for the CDR3 is TGTGCCAGCAGCTTCTCCTACAATGAGCAGTTCTTC. Its translation: CASSFSYNEQFF.

The gene calls are TRBV27 and TRBJ2-7, with D perhaps matching TRBD1 (5 bases). CDR3 length: 13 residues. CDR1 and CDR2 from the germline V gene are MNHEY and SMNVEV (reference sequence). V gave up 4 bases and J gave up 2 bases, with 9 bases separating them. The CDR3 loop is CASSWGRTYEQYF. In nucleotides, the CDR3 is TGTGCCAGCAGTTGGGGCAGAACCTACGAGCAGTACTTC.

This clone is medium-sized in the sample. J is TRBJ2-7 and V is TRBV28; weak D call: TRBD1 (6 bases). The CDR3 runs to 18 residues. The V gene lost 4 bases and the J gene lost 0 bases, with 22 bases spanning the gap. CDR1 and CDR2 from the germline V gene are MDHEN and SYDVKM. The CDR3 DNA reads TGTGCCAGCAGTTCGCCGGACAGTTACCTGAGTAGCTCCTACGAGCAGTACTTC. This encodes CASSSPDSYLSSSYEQYF.

The CDR3 DNA reads as TGCGCCAGCAGAGTCGGGGGGTCCTCCTACAATGAGCAGTTCTTC. Protein sequence: CASRVGGSSYNEQFF. The rearrangement joins TRBV10-1 to TRBJ2-1; 7 nucleotides line up with TRBD2. This CDR3 comprises 15 residues. V gave up 6 bases and J gave up 0 bases; unmatched junction bases: 5. Germline lookup yields CDR1 WNHNN and CDR2 SYGVQD (reference sequence).

This clone was seen once. The chain recombines TRBV4-1 with TRBJ2-7; 7 nucleotides match TRBD1. J gave up 7 bases and V 4 bases, and 10 bases lay outside the gene matches. Looked up from germline, CDR1 is MGHRA and CDR2 is YSYEKL. The CDR3 has 14 residues. The CDR3 region has the DNA TGCGCCAGCAGCCCACTCACACAGGGGCAAGAGCAGTACTTC. Translated, it gives CASSPLTQGQEQYF.

The chain links TRBV4-3 to TRBJ1-4; 7 bases align to TRBD1. CDR1 LGHNA and CDR2 YSLEER come from the germline V gene. J lost 12 bases, V lost 0 bases, and 16 bases had no gene match. The CDR3 runs to 17 residues. In DNA form, the CDR3 reads TGCGCCAGCAGCCAAGACTTCACAGGGGTAAAATCCCCCCAACTGTTTTTT. Encoded protein: CASSQDFTGVKSPQLFF.

This chain uses TRBV25-1 with TRBJ2-5, with D tentatively TRBD1 (5 bases). Germline V gives CDR1 MGHDK, CDR2 SYGVNS. The V and J ends lost 7 bases and 4 bases respectively, with 10 bases between them. The CDR3 totals 12 residues. The CDR3 sequence: CASTSQGETQYF. As DNA, the CDR3 is TGTGCCAGCACATCCCAGGGAGAGACCCAGTACTTC.

The chain employs TRBV5-1 and TRBJ1-1; 7 nucleotides agree with TRBD1. This CDR3 region has 13 residues. V lost 1 base, J lost 7 bases, and 4 bases stayed unmatched. In germline, CDR1 is SGHRS, CDR2 YFSETQ. The CDR3 is CASSLWDSDEAFF. The CDR3 bases are TGCGCCAGCAGCTTGTGGGACAGCGATGAAGCTTTCTTT.

This chain uses TRBV7-9 with TRBJ2-3, with TRBD2 identical over 10 bases. Germline V gene data show CDR1 as SEHNR and CDR2 as FQNEAQ (reference sequence). With V trimmed by 5 bases and J by 5 bases, 7 bases remained unmatched. This CDR3 comprises 15 residues. CDR3 nucleotide sequence: TGTGCCAGCAGCCTTCCGGGACTAGCGTTAGATACGCAGTATTTT. It translates to CASSLPGLALDTQYF.

As regards this clone: This CDR3 is also generated by other DNA sequences in the sample. CDR3 residues: CASSQLAGGKYEQYF. The CDR3, as DNA: TGTGCCAGCAGCCAACTAGCGGGAGGGAAGTACGAGCAGTACTTC. The chain is built from TRBV4-2 and TRBJ2-7, with 12 bases fitting TRBD2. The CDR3 sequence is 15 residues long. V was clipped by 2 bases and J by 4 bases; unmatched bases: 3. Looked up from germline, CDR1 is LGHNA and CDR2 is YNFKEQ.